This T cell receptor (beta chain) was retrieved from a study of cytomegalovirus exposure and HLA in healthy donors. Study conclusions and caveats: Through in vitro validation, three CMV-associated chains were shown to be specific for CMV antigens. V- and J-gene trimming of TCR beta was linked (in a later analysis) to a missense DCLRE1C variant.

V lost 7 bases and J 3 bases, leaving 15 bases between the germline ends. Germline values: CDR1 MNHEY, CDR2 SMNVEV (reference sequence). This CDR3 has 15 residues. Donors likely had unrecorded immune exposures despite being nominally healthy when sampled. As regards this clone: Its antigen is as yet unknown.

PCR primers comprised 60 Vbeta and 13 Jbeta primers. Produced via immunoSEQ multiplex PCR; TCRdb's table is partial and in-frame only. The table lists approximately 160,000 clones, about 70% of them singletons, with roughly 4.4% in the top ten. The origin of this receptor is a woman aged 18-29 years in good health and CMV-seropositive. The material sequenced was PBMCs. The rearrangement uses TRBV27 and TRBJ2-2, with D perhaps TRBD1 (5 bases). The CDR3 here is CASTRAGMDTGELFF. DNA of the CDR3: TGTGCCAGCACAAGGGCAGGGATGGACACCGGGGAGCTGTTTTTT.